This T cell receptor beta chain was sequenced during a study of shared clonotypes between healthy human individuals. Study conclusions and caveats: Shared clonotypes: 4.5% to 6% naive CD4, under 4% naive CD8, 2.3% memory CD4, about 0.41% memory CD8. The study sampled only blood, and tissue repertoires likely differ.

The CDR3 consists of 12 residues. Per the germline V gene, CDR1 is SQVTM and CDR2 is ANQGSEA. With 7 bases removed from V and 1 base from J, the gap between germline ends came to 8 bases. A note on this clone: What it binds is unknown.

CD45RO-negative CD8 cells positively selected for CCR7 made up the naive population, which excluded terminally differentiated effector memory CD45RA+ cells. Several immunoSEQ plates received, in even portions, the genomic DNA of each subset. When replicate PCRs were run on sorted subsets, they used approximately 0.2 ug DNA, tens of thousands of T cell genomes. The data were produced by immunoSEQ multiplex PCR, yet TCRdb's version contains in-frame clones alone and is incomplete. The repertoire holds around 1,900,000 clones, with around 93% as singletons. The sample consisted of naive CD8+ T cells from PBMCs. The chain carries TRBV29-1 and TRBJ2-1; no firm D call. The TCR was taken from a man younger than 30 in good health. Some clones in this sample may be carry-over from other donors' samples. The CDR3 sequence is CSGKDSYNEQFF. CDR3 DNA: TGCAGCGGGAAGGATTCCTACAATGAGCAGTTCTTC.